The entry that follows covers one TCR beta chain sequence. The antigen remains undetermined. The entry originates in a study of response to subunit inactivated influenza vaccine. TCRdb redid the calling of the RT-PCR reads with MiXCR, one entry per CDR3 protein. Of about 240,000 distinct CDR3 sequences listed, 10% to 15% were seen once; the top ten hold approximately 8.4%. Study results and limitations: Few new T cells, the authors suggested, are recruited by each seasonal influenza vaccination.

The CDR3 is 13 amino acids. Germline V gives CDR1 LNHDA, CDR2 SQIVND (reference sequence). V was trimmed by 5 bases and J by 5 bases, leaving 12 bases between them. Sequencing used non-naive T cells sorted from PBMCs, obtained about 14 days before vaccination. The receptor's source is a man aged 50 to 60 who received an inactivated influenza vaccine. The chain links TRBV19 to TRBJ1-1; D is unclear. Written as DNA, the CDR3 is TGTGCCAGTAGTGTCAGTCCGGGGACTGAAGCTTTCTTT. Translated: CASSVSPGTEAFF.